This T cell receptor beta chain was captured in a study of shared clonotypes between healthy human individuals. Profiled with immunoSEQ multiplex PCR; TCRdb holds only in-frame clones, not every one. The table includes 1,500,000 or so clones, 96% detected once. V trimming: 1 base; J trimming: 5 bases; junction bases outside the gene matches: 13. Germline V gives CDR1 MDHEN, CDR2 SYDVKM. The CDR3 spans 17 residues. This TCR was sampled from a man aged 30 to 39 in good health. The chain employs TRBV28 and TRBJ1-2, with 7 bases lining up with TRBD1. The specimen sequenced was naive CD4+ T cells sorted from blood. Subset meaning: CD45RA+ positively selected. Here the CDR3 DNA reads TGTGCCAGCAGTTTATTACGCCCCGGGACAGCACTTTATGGCTACACCTTC. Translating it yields CASSLLRPGTALYGYTF.